A selection of T cell receptor beta chains follows, all from one sample in a study of cytomegalovirus exposure and HLA in healthy donors. The table came from immunoSEQ multiplex PCR; TCRdb's copy has only in-frame clones and leaves some out. In the table there are tens of thousands of clones, approximately 88% of which are singletons. Sequences were obtained from PBMCs. These receptors all stem from a woman aged 18-29 years in good health and CMV-seronegative. The CDR3 runs from the conserved cysteine through the conserved F or W. Each record gives: CDR3 DNA, CDR3 protein, CDR3 length, J gene, V gene, clone size, D gene. D genes are given only for firm matches. Expanded clones get a size class; other rows say once, few or many, or leave the size out.

CDR3 DNA: TGTGCCAGCAGTTTAAAGTTGCTTAGCGGGAAACCTTCCTACGAGCAGTACTTC
CDR3 protein: CASSLKLLSGKPSYEQYF
CDR3 length: 18
J gene: TRBJ2-7
V gene: TRBV28
clone size: -
D gene: TRBD2

CDR3 DNA: TGCGCCAGCAGCTTGGCCCGGGAGGGCACCGGGGAGCTGTTTTTT
CDR3 protein: CASSLAREGTGELFF
CDR3 length: 15
J gene: TRBJ2-2
V gene: TRBV5-1
clone size: -
D gene: TRBD2

CDR3 DNA: TGTGCCAGCAGTGAACTGCCAGGCAATCAGCCCCAGCATTTT
CDR3 protein: CASSELPGNQPQHF
CDR3 length: 14
J gene: TRBJ1-5
V gene: TRBV6-1
clone size: -
D gene: -

CDR3 DNA: TGTGCCAGCAGCCCTAGGGGGCGCGGCCGGTCCGGGGAGCTGTTTTTT
CDR3 protein: CASSPRGRGRSGELFF
CDR3 length: 16
J gene: TRBJ2-2
V gene: TRBV7-9
clone size: -
D gene: TRBD1

CDR3 DNA: TGTGCCAGCAGTGAAGTCGGGCAGGGCGGGTTCTTC
CDR3 protein: CASSEVGQGGFF
CDR3 length: 12
J gene: TRBJ2-1
V gene: TRBV2
clone size: -
D gene: -

CDR3 DNA: TGTGCCAGCAGTTTCATGGGACAGGGGGGCTACTATGGCTACACCTTC
CDR3 protein: CASSFMGQGGYYGYTF
CDR3 length: 16
J gene: TRBJ1-2
V gene: TRBV28
clone size: -
D gene: TRBD1

CDR3 DNA: TGTGCCAGCAGTTTACGGATAAGCGCCTATAATTCACCCCTCCACTTT
CDR3 protein: CASSLRISAYNSPLHF
CDR3 length: 16
J gene: TRBJ1-6
V gene: TRBV28
clone size: once
D gene: -

CDR3 DNA: TGTGCCAGCAGCTTATCGGGACAGGGGGCCACTGAAGCTTTCTTT
CDR3 protein: CASSLSGQGATEAFF
CDR3 length: 15
J gene: TRBJ1-1
V gene: TRBV7-9
clone size: -
D gene: TRBD1

CDR3 DNA: TGTGCCAGCAGGGCAAAAGGGGGGGACATTCAGTACTTC
CDR3 protein: CASRAKGGDIQYF
CDR3 length: 13
J gene: TRBJ2-4
V gene: TRBV6-1
clone size: -
D gene: -

CDR3 DNA: TGCGCCAGCAGTGTGGGCATCGACAATGAGCAGTTCTTC
CDR3 protein: CASSVGIDNEQFF
CDR3 length: 13
J gene: TRBJ2-1
V gene: TRBV10-1
clone size: few
D gene: -

CDR3 DNA: TGTGCCAGCAGCTTAGCGGATCGGGTAAATTACGAGCAGTACTTC
CDR3 protein: CASSLADRVNYEQYF
CDR3 length: 15
J gene: TRBJ2-7
V gene: TRBV7-2
clone size: once
D gene: -

CDR3 DNA: TGCGCCAGCAGCCAGGGACTAGCGGGGACCGGGGAGCTGTTTTTT
CDR3 protein: CASSQGLAGTGELFF
CDR3 length: 15
J gene: TRBJ2-2
V gene: TRBV4-1
clone size: -
D gene: TRBD2

CDR3 DNA: TGTGCCAGCAGTTTAGGTGGACAGTCGAACACTGAAGCTTTCTTT
CDR3 protein: CASSLGGQSNTEAFF
CDR3 length: 15
J gene: TRBJ1-1
V gene: TRBV28
clone size: -
D gene: -

CDR3 DNA: TGTGCCAGCAGCCCGGGGGGGACCCAGGGGAAGTATCAGCCCCAGCATTTT
CDR3 protein: CASSPGGTQGKYQPQHF
CDR3 length: 17
J gene: TRBJ1-5
V gene: TRBV7-8
clone size: -
D gene: -

CDR3 DNA: TGTGCCAGCAGCTTATTGGCGGCCGAGCAGTACTTC
CDR3 protein: CASSLLAAEQYF
CDR3 length: 12
J gene: TRBJ2-7
V gene: TRBV7-9
clone size: -
D gene: -

CDR3 DNA: TGTGCCAGCAGGCCTAAACGGGACAGGGGGTACGAGCAGTACTTC
CDR3 protein: CASRPKRDRGYEQYF
CDR3 length: 15
J gene: TRBJ2-7
V gene: TRBV6-6
clone size: -
D gene: TRBD1

CDR3 DNA: TGTGCCAGCAGCTTCGACAGGAACAATGAGCAGTTCTTC
CDR3 protein: CASSFDRNNEQFF
CDR3 length: 13
J gene: TRBJ2-1
V gene: TRBV11-2
clone size: -
D gene: -

CDR3 DNA: TGTGCCAGTAGTATTAGCCGAGATGAAGCTTTCTTT
CDR3 protein: CASSISRDEAFF
CDR3 length: 12
J gene: TRBJ1-1
V gene: TRBV19
clone size: -
D gene: -

CDR3 DNA: TGCGCCAGCAGCCGGGGACTAGCGGGAGCCACCGGGGAGCTGTTTTTT
CDR3 protein: CASSRGLAGATGELFF
CDR3 length: 16
J gene: TRBJ2-2
V gene: TRBV5-1
clone size: -
D gene: TRBD2

CDR3 DNA: TGCGCCAGCAGCTCCCGACAGGGCCTGATCCTAAACACCATATATTTT
CDR3 protein: CASSSRQGLILNTIYF
CDR3 length: 16
J gene: TRBJ1-3
V gene: TRBV5-1
clone size: -
D gene: TRBD1

CDR3 DNA: TGTGCCAGCAGCTTAGGGGCGGGGGCCACAGATACGCAGTATTTT
CDR3 protein: CASSLGAGATDTQYF
CDR3 length: 15
J gene: TRBJ2-3
V gene: TRBV11-2
clone size: -
D gene: -

CDR3 DNA: TGTGCCAGCTCACCACCGCTTTCTCTAGGGGGCGGAGATGAGCAGTTCTTC
CDR3 protein: CASSPPLSLGGGDEQFF
CDR3 length: 17
J gene: TRBJ2-1
V gene: TRBV18
clone size: -
D gene: TRBD1

CDR3 DNA: TGTGCCAGCGGACAAGATGATGTCTACGAGCAGTACTTC
CDR3 protein: CASGQDDVYEQYF
CDR3 length: 13
J gene: TRBJ2-7
V gene: TRBV28
clone size: -
D gene: -

CDR3 DNA: TGTGCCAGCAGCTTGGACACCACCTACGAGCAGTACTTC
CDR3 protein: CASSLDTTYEQYF
CDR3 length: 13
J gene: TRBJ2-7
V gene: TRBV7-9
clone size: -
D gene: -

CDR3 DNA: TGTGCCAGCAGCTTAGCCCCTGGGGCTAGCGAACAGTTCTTC
CDR3 protein: CASSLAPGASEQFF
CDR3 length: 14
J gene: TRBJ2-1
V gene: TRBV7-9
clone size: -
D gene: -

CDR3 DNA: TGTGCCAGCAGCTGGGGGGGGCAGGTCTATCGCGAGCAGTACTTC
CDR3 protein: CASSWGGQVYREQYF
CDR3 length: 15
J gene: TRBJ2-7
V gene: TRBV11-2
clone size: -
D gene: -

CDR3 DNA: TGTGCCAGCAGCAAATTCACTAGCGAAAACTCCTACGAGCAGTACTTC
CDR3 protein: CASSKFTSENSYEQYF
CDR3 length: 16
J gene: TRBJ2-7
V gene: TRBV21-1
clone size: -
D gene: -

CDR3 DNA: TGTGCCCTTAGTCCGGATGGAGACGGAGGGCAGTACTTC
CDR3 protein: CALSPDGDGGQYF
CDR3 length: 13
J gene: TRBJ2-7
V gene: TRBV10-3
clone size: -
D gene: -

CDR3 DNA: TGTGCCAGCAGTGTTGACAGTTTCGGATCCTATAATTCACCCCTCCACTTT
CDR3 protein: CASSVDSFGSYNSPLHF
CDR3 length: 17
J gene: TRBJ1-6
V gene: TRBV2
clone size: -
D gene: -

CDR3 DNA: TGTGCCAGCAGACTAGCCTTCGGCGGGGGGCAGCCCCAGCATTTT
CDR3 protein: CASRLAFGGGQPQHF
CDR3 length: 15
J gene: TRBJ1-5
V gene: TRBV2
clone size: -
D gene: -

CDR3 DNA: TGTGCCACCAGCAGAGATTTCGGGGGAAACACCATATATTTT
CDR3 protein: CATSRDFGGNTIYF
CDR3 length: 14
J gene: TRBJ1-3
V gene: TRBV15
clone size: once
D gene: -

CDR3 DNA: TGTGCCAGCAGTGCCCAGACAGATAACTACGAGCAGTACTTC
CDR3 protein: CASSAQTDNYEQYF
CDR3 length: 14
J gene: TRBJ2-7
V gene: TRBV6-1
clone size: once
D gene: -

CDR3 DNA: TGTGCCAGCAGCGCATGGACTAGCGGCAATGAGCAGCTCTTC
CDR3 protein: CASSAWTSGNEQLF
CDR3 length: 14
J gene: TRBJ2-1
V gene: TRBV5-6
clone size: -
D gene: TRBD2

CDR3 DNA: TGTGCCAGCAGCCCCCAGGACAGGGAATCCTACGAGCAGTACTTC
CDR3 protein: CASSPQDRESYEQYF
CDR3 length: 15
J gene: TRBJ2-7
V gene: TRBV9
clone size: -
D gene: TRBD1

CDR3 DNA: TGTGCCAGCAGCTTAGCGGGGGGGCCGATTGAGCAGTTCTTC
CDR3 protein: CASSLAGGPIEQFF
CDR3 length: 14
J gene: TRBJ2-1
V gene: TRBV11-2
clone size: -
D gene: TRBD2

CDR3 DNA: TGTGCCAGCAGTTCGGACAGGAACTATGGCTACACCTTC
CDR3 protein: CASSSDRNYGYTF
CDR3 length: 13
J gene: TRBJ1-2
V gene: TRBV9
clone size: -
D gene: TRBD1